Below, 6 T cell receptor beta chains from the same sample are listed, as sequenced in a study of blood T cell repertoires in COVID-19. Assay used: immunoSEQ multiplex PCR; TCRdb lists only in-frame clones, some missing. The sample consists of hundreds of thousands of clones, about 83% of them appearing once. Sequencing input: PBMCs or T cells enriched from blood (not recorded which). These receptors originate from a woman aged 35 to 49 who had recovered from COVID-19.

The CDR3 sequence: CASRDATSYTGELFF. DNA of the CDR3: TGTGCCAGCAGGGATGCGACTTCTTACACCGGGGAGCTGTTTTTT. This chain links TRBV9 with TRBJ2-2, with no clear D. V lost 5 bases, J lost 3 bases, and 14 bases lay in between. CDR3 length: 15 residues. Germline loops: CDR1 SGDLS, CDR2 YYNGEE.

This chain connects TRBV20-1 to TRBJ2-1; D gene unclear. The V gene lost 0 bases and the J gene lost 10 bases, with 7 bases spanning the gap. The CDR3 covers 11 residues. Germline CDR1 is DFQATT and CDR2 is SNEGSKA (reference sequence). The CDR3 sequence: CSAREAPEQFF. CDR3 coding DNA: TGCAGTGCTAGAGAGGCCCCCGAGCAGTTCTTC.

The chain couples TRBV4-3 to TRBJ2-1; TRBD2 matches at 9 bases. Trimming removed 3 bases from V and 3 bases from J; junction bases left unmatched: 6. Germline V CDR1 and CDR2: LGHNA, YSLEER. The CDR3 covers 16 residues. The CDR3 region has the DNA TGCGCCAGCAGCCAGCGACATAGCGGGAGCTACAATGAGCAGTTCTTC. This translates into CASSQRHSGSYNEQFF.

CDR3 loop: CASMSGGAGGANVLTF. DNA of the CDR3: TGTGCCAGCATGAGCGGGGGGGCAGGTGGGGCCAACGTCCTGACTTTC. V and J are TRBV27 and TRBJ2-6, with 10 bases identical to TRBD2. Germline V gene data show CDR1 as MNHEY and CDR2 as SMNVEV (reference sequence). This CDR3 has 16 amino acids. The V gene end was trimmed by 7 bases and the J gene end by 3 bases; junction bases not matched to a gene: 6.

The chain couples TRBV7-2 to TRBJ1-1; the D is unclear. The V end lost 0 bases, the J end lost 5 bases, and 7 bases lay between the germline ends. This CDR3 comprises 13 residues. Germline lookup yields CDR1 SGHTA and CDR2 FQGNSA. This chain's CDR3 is CASSLARETEAFF. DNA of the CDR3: TGTGCCAGCAGCTTAGCGAGGGAGACTGAAGCTTTCTTT.

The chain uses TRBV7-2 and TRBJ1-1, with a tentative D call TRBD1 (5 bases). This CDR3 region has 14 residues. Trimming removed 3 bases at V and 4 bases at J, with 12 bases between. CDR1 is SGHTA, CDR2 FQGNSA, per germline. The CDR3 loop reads CASSLGGTGTEAFF. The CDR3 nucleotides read TGTGCCAGCAGCTTGGGGGGAACAGGCACTGAAGCTTTCTTT. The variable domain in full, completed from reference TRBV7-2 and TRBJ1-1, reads GAGVSQSPSNKVTEKGKDVELRCDPISGHTALYWYRQSLGQGLEFLIYFQGNSAPDKSGLPSDRFSAERTGGSVSTLTIQRTQQEDSAVYLCASSLGGTGTEAFFGQGTRLTVV.